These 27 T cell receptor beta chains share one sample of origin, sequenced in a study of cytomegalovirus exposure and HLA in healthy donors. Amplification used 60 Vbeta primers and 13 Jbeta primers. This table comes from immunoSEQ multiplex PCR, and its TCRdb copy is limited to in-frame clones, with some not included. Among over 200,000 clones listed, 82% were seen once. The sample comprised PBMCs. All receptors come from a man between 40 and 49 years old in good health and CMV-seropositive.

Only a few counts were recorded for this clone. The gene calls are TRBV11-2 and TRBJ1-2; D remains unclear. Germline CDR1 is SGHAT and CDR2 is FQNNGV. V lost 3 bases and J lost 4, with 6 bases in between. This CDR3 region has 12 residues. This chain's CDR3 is CASSLLSYGYTF. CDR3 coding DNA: TGTGCCAGCAGCTTGTTATCCTATGGCTACACCTTC.

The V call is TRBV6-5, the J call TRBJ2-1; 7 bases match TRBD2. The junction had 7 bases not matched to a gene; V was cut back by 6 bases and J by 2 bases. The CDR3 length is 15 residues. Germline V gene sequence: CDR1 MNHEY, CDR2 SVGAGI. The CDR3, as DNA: TGTGCCAGCAGGACCAGCGGGAACACCTACAATGAGCAGTTCTTC. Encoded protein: CASRTSGNTYNEQFF.

CDR3: CASSLEAGYGYTF. In nucleotides, the CDR3 is TGTGCCAGCAGCTTGGAAGCGGGCTATGGCTACACCTTC. V is TRBV7-9 and J is TRBJ1-2; unclear D gene. The V gene's germline CDR1 is SEHNR and CDR2 FQNEAQ (reference sequence). Trimming removed 3 bases from V and 4 bases from J, with 9 bases in between. The CDR3 runs 13 residues. The whole variable domain, remainder taken from reference TRBV7-9 and TRBJ1-2, is DTGVSQNPRHKITKRGQNVTFRCDPISEHNRLYWYRQTLGQGPEFLTYFQNEAQLEKSRLLSDRFSAERPKGSFSTLEIQRTEQGDSAMYLCASSLEAGYGYTFGSGTRLTVV.

The CDR3 spells CSVNPLGNEQFF. CDR3 nucleotide sequence: TGCAGCGTTAACCCCCTAGGAAATGAGCAGTTCTTC. The chain links TRBV29-1 to TRBJ2-1; D unresolved. CDR1 is SQVTM, CDR2 ANQGSEA, per germline. V was shortened by 5 bases and J by 7 bases, with 12 bases between the two germline ends. The CDR3 has 12 amino acids.

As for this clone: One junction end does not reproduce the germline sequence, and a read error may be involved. CDR3 sequence reads: CASSSDGTPTEF. CDR3 nucleotides: TGTGCCAGCAGCTCAGACGGTACCCCCACTGAGTTT. V is TRBV11-2 and J is TRBJ2-3; D unclear. This CDR3 region has 12 residues. CDR1 and CDR2 from the germline V gene are SGHAT and FQNNGV.

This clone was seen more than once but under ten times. CDR3 DNA sequence: TGTGCCAGCAGTCCCGGGACAGGCCATAACTATGGCTACACCTTC. Its protein product is CASSPGTGHNYGYTF. The rearrangement joins TRBV27 to TRBJ1-2, with 8 bases that match TRBD1. Per germline, CDR1 MNHEY and CDR2 SMNVEV (reference sequence). This CDR3 region has 15 residues. Trimming took 5 bases from V and 1 from J; bases not matched to a gene: 6.

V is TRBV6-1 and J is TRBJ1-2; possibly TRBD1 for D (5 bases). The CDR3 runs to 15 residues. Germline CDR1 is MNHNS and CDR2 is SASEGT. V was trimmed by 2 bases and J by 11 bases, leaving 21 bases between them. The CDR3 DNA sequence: TGTGCCAGCAGTGAATCCTCTACAGGTCTATGGCTATACACCTTC. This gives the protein CASSESSTGLWLYTF.

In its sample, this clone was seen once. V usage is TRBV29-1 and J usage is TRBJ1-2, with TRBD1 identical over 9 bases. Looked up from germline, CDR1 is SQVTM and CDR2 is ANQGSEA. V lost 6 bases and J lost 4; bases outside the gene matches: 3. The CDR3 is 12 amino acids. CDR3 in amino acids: CSVDRGGYGYTF. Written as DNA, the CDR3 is TGCAGCGTGGACAGGGGAGGCTATGGCTACACCTTC. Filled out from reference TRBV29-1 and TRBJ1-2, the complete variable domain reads SAVISQKPSRDICQRGTSLTIQCQVDSQVTMMFWYRQQPGQSLTLIATANQGSEATYESGFVIDKFPISRPNLTFSTLTVSNMSPEDSSIYLCSVDRGGYGYTFGSGTRLTVV.

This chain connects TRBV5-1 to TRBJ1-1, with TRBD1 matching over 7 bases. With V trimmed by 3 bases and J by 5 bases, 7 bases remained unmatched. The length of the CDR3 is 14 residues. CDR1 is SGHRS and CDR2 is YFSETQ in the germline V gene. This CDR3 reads CASSSRQGNTEAFF. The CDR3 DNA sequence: TGCGCCAGCAGCTCGAGACAGGGTAATACTGAAGCTTTCTTT.

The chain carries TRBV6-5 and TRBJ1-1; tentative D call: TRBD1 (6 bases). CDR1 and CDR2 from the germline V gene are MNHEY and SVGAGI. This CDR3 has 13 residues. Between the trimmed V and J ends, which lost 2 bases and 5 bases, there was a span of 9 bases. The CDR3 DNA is TGTGCCAGCAGTTACGACAGGAGAACTGAAGCTTTCTTT. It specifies CASSYDRRTEAFF.

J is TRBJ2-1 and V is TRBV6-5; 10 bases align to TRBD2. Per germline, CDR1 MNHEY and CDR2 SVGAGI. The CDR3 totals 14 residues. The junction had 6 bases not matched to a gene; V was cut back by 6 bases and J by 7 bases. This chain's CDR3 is CASRSGRAINEQFF. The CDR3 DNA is TGTGCCAGCAGGAGCGGGAGGGCCATAAATGAGCAGTTCTTC.

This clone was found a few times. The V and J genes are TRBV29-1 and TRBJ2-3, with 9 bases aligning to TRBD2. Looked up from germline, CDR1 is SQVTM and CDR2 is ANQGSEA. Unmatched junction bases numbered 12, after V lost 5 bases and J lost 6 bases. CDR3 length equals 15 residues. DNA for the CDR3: TGCAGCGTTAGTAAGGCGGGAGGGCCGGCTGATACGCAGTATTTT. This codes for CSVSKAGGPADTQYF.

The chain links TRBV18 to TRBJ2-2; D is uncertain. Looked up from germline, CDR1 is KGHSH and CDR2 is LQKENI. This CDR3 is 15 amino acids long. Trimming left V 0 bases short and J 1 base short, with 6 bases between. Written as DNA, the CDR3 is TGTGCCAGCTCACCACCGGGCAGGAACACCGGGGAGCTGTTTTTT. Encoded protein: CASSPPGRNTGELFF.

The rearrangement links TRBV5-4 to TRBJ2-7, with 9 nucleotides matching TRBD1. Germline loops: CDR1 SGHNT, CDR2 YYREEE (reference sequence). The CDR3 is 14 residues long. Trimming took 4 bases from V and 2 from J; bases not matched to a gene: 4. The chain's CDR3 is CASSPGTGTYEQYF. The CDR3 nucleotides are TGTGCCAGCAGCCCGGGGACAGGGACCTACGAGCAGTACTTC.

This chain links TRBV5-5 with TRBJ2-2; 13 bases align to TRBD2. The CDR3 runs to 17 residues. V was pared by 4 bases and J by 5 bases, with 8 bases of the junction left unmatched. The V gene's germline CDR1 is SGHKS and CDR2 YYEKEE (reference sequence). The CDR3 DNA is TGTGCCAGCAGCCCCGGACTAGCGGGAGACAGGACCGGGGAGCTGTTTTTT. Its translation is CASSPGLAGDRTGELFF. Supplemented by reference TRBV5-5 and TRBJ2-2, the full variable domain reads DAGVTQSPTHLIKTRGQQVTLRCSPISGHKSVSWYQQVLGQGPQFIFQYYEKEERGRGNFPDRFSARQFPNYSSELNVNALLLGDSALYLCASSPGLAGDRTGELFFGEGSRLTVL.

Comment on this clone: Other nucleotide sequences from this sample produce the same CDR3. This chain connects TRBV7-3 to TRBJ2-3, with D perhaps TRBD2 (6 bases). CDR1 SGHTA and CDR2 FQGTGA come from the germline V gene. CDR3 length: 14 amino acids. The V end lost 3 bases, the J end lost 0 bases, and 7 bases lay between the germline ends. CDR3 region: CASSLAGSTDTQYF. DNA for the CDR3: TGTGCCAGCAGCTTGGCGGGGAGCACAGATACGCAGTATTTT. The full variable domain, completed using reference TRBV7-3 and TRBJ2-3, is GAGVSQTPSNKVTEKGKYVELRCDPISGHTALYWYRQSLGQGPEFLIYFQGTGAADDSGLPNDRFFAVRPEGSVSTLKIQRTERGDSAVYLCASSLAGSTDTQYFGPGTRLTVL.

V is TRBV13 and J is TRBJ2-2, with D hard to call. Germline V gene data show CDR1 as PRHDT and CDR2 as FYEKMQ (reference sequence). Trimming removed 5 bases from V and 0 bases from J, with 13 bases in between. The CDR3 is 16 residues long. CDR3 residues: CASSRAYRANTGELFF. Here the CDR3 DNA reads TGTGCCAGCAGCCGTGCGTACAGAGCGAACACCGGGGAGCTGTTTTTT. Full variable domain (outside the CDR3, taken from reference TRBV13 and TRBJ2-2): AAGVIQSPRHLIKEKRETATLKCYPIPRHDTVYWYQQGPGQDPQFLISFYEKMQSDKGSIPDRFSAQQFSDYHSELNMSSLELGDSALYFCASSRAYRANTGELFFGEGSRLTVL.

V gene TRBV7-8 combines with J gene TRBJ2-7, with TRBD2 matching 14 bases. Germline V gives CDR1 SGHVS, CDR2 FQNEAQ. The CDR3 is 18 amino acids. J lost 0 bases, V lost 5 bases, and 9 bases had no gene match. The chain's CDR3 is CASSIRTSGRIPSYEQYV. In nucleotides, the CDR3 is TGTGCCAGCAGCATTAGGACTAGCGGGAGGATCCCCTCCTACGAGCAGTACGTC.

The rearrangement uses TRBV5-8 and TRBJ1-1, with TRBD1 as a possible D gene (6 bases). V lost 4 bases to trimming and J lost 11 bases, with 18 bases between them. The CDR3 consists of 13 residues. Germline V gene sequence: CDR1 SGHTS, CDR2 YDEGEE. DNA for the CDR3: TGTGCCAGCAGCCGCACAGGGCCTAAGGGGGCTTTCTTT. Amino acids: CASSRTGPKGAFF.

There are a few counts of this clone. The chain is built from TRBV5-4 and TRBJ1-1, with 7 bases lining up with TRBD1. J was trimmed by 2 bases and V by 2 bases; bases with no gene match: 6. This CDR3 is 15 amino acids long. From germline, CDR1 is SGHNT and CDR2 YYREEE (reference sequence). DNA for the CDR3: TGTGCCAGCAGCTTATACAGGGGCTCAAACACTGAAGCTTTCTTT. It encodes CASSLYRGSNTEAFF.

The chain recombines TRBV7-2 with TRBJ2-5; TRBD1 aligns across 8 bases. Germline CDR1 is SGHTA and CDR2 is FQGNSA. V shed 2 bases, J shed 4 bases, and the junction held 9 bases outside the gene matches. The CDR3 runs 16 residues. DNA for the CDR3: TGTGCCAGCAGCTTAAGGACAGGGTCAATGGGAGAGACCCAGTACTTC. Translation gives CASSLRTGSMGETQYF.

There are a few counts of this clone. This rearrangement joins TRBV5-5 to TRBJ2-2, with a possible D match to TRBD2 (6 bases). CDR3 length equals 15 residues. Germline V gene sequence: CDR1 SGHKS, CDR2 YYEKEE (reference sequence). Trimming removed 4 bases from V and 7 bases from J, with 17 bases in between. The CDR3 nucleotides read TGTGCCAGCAGCGGCCAACTAGCAGAGGGCGGGGAGCTGTTTTTT. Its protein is CASSGQLAEGGELFF.

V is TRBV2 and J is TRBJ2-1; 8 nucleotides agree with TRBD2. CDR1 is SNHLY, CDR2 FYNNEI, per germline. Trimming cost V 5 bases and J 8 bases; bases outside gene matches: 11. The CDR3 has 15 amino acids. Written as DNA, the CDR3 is TGTGCCAGCAGTTCCCCGGGACTAGAGTTACATGAGCAGTTCTTC. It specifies CASSSPGLELHEQFF. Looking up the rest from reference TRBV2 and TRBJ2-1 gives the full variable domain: EPEVTQTPSHQVTQMGQEVILRCVPISNHLYFYWYRQILGQKVEFLVSFYNNEISEKSEIFDDQFSVERPDGSNFTLKIRSTKLEDSAMYFCASSSPGLELHEQFFGPGTRLTVL.

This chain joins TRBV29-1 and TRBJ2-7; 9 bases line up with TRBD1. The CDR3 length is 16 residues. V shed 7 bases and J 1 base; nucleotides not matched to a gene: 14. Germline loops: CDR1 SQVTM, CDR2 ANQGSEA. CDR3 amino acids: CSARIVGTGNSYEQYF. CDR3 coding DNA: TGCAGCGCCCGAATTGTGGGGACAGGGAATTCCTACGAGCAGTACTTC.

CDR3 sequence reads: CAWITGSSYNEQFF. CDR3 in DNA: TGTGCCTGGATCACCGGGAGCTCCTACAATGAGCAGTTCTTC. The genes are TRBV30 and TRBJ2-1; D is perhaps TRBD2 (6 bases). The CDR3 consists of 14 residues. Trimming pared 4 bases from V and 0 bases from J, leaving 10 bases between. Per germline, CDR1 GTSNPN and CDR2 SVGIG (reference sequence).

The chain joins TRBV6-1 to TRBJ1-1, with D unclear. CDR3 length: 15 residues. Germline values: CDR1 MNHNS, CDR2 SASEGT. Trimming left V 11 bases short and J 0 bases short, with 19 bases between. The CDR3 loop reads CASSKAGSVNTEAFF. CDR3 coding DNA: TGTGCCTCGTCGAAGGCAGGATCAGTGAACACTGAAGCTTTCTTT.

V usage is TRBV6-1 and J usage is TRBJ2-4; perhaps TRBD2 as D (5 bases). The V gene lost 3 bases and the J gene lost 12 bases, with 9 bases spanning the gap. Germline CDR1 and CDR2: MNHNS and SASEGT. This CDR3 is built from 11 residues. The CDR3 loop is CASSDLATQYF. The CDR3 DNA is TGTGCCAGCAGTGACCTAGCAACTCAGTACTTC.